One and the same sample provided the 2 T cell receptor beta chains below, sequenced in a study of blood T cell repertoires in COVID-19. TCRdb's copy holds only in-frame clones and misses some; the assay was immunoSEQ multiplex PCR. The sample lists fewer than 200,000 clones, about four fifths occurring once. Sequenced: peripheral blood. The receptors were gathered from an elderly woman with acute or convalescent COVID-19.

The chain is built from TRBV3-1 (or the pseudogene TRBV3-2) and TRBJ2-1, with 12 bases fitting TRBD2. Trimming at V came to 10 bases and at J to 2 bases, leaving 6 bases not matched to a gene. From germline, CDR1 is LGHDT and CDR2 YNNKEL (reference sequence). This CDR3 has 15 amino acids. CDR3 region: CAISTSGRTYNEQFF. CDR3 in DNA: TGTGCCATTTCGACTAGCGGGAGAACCTACAATGAGCAGTTCTTC.

This clone was seen repeatedly, ten times or more. This chain links TRBV6-2 or TRBV6-3 with TRBJ2-7, with 8 bases matching TRBD1. The junction had 2 bases not matched to a gene; V was cut back by 2 bases and J by 2 bases. The length of the CDR3 is 14 residues. Per the germline V gene, CDR1 is MNHEY and CDR2 is SVGEGT. The chain's CDR3 is CASSYGTGPYEQYF. CDR3 coding DNA: TGTGCCAGCAGTTACGGGACAGGACCCTACGAGCAGTACTTC.